What follows describes a single T cell receptor beta chain. Its antigen is currently unknown. Germline loops: CDR1 SGHDT, CDR2 YYEEEE. The length of the CDR3 is 16 residues. Trimming took off 1 base at V and 3 bases at J, with 13 bases between the two ends. The authors ran the assay at deep level. Clones were sequenced by immunoSEQ multiplex PCR, and TCRdb holds only the in-frame ones, with some missing. Of around 2.5 million clones in the sample, roughly 93% were seen once. This sample stems from a study of shared clonotypes between healthy human individuals. Study-level results: With few donors, the genetic and exposure-history diversity represented was limited.

This TCR derives from a man between 18 and 35 years old in good health. Some clones in this sample may be carry-over from other donors' samples. Sequenced material: naive CD4+ T cells from PBMCs. Sample subset: CD45RA+ positively selected. The gene calls are TRBV5-6 and TRBJ2-2; weak D call: TRBD1 (7 bases). Written as DNA, the CDR3 is TGTGCCAGCAGCTTGAGTCGCAGGGGGGACACCGGGGAGCTGTTTTTT. Translating it yields CASSLSRRGDTGELFF.